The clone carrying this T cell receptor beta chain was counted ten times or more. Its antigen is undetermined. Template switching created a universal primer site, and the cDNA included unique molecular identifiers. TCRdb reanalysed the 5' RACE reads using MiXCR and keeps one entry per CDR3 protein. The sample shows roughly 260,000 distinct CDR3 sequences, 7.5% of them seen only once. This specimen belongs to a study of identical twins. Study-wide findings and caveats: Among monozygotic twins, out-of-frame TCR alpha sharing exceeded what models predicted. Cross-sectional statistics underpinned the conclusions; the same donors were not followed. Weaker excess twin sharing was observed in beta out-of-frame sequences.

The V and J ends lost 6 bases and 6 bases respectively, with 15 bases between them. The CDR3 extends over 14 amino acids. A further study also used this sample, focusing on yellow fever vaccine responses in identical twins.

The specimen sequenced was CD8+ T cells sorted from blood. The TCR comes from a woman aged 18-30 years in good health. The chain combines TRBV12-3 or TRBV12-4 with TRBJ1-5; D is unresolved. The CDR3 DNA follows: TGTGCCAGCAGCCGTACATTCTGGGGTCAGCCCCAGCATTTT. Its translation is CASSRTFWGQPQHF.